These 7 T cell receptor beta chains share one sample of origin, sequenced in a study of CD8 T cells in Susac syndrome. RNA totalling roughly 0.45 to 1 ug underwent reverse transcription with random hexamers. One entry per CDR3 protein results from TCRdb running MiXCR on the immunoSEQ multiplex PCR reads. The sample contains tens of thousands of distinct CDR3 sequences, around 94% of which appear only once. Sequenced sample: CD8+ T cells from PBMCs. The receptors stem from a human donor in good health.

The genes are TRBV4-1 and TRBJ2-1; D possibly matches TRBD1 or TRBD2 (5 bases each). From germline, CDR1 is MGHRA and CDR2 YSYEKL. The CDR3 is 14 residues long. V dropped 1 base and J dropped 3 bases, with 7 bases sitting between them. CDR3 amino acids: CASSQGGIYNEQFF. The CDR3 DNA follows: TGCGCCAGCAGCCAAGGGGGGATCTACAATGAGCAGTTCTTC.

This chain connects TRBV5-1 to TRBJ2-7, with a possible D match to TRBD1 (6 bases). The CDR3 is 15 amino acids. Germline V gene data show CDR1 as SGHRS and CDR2 as YFSETQ. Trimming left V 3 bases short and J 2 bases short, with 15 bases between. CDR3 in amino acids: CASSWTGTPTYEQYF. The CDR3 bases are TGCGCCAGCAGCTGGACGGGGACACCTACCTACGAGCAGTACTTC.

V gene TRBV5-1 combines with J gene TRBJ1-2, with D maybe TRBD1 (6 bases). V was clipped by 0 bases and J by 4 bases, with 13 bases between them. Germline CDR1 reads SGHRS; CDR2 reads YFSETQ. The CDR3 loop spans 15 amino acids. The CDR3 is CASSLGSGEGYGYTF. In nucleotides, the CDR3 is TGCGCCAGCAGCTTGGGGTCAGGGGAGGGCTATGGCTACACCTTC.

Worth noting for this clonotype: The junction shows a germline mismatch at one end, possibly a read error. This rearrangement joins TRBV29-1 to TRBJ2-5, with TRBD1 matching 7 bases. Germline V gene lookup returns CDR1 SQVTM and CDR2 ANQGSEA. The CDR3 contains 13 residues. The DNA of the CDR3 is TGCGGCGTCCCGAAGGGGGCTGGGGAGACCCAGTACTTC. This encodes CGVPKGAGETQYF.

The V call is TRBV6-5, the J call TRBJ2-3, with D possibly TRBD1 on 6 matching bases. With 0 bases removed from V and 6 bases from J, the gap between germline ends came to 13 bases. The CDR3 has 15 amino acids. CDR1 and CDR2 from the germline V gene are MNHEY and SVGAGI. The CDR3 protein is CASSYSIRGSDTQYF. In DNA form, the CDR3 reads TGTGCCAGCAGTTACTCGATCAGGGGTAGCGATACGCAGTATTTT.

The J gene is TRBJ2-1, the V gene TRBV14; possibly TRBD1 or TRBD2 for D (5 bases each). The CDR3 length is 13 residues. V was shortened by 5 bases and J by 10 bases, with 15 bases between the two germline ends. Looked up from germline, CDR1 is SGHDN and CDR2 is FVKESK. CDR3 amino acids: CASSLVRGVEQFF. CDR3 DNA sequence: TGTGCCAGCAGCTTGGTACGAGGGGTGGAGCAGTTCTTC. The variable domain in full, with the rest retrieved from reference TRBV14 and TRBJ2-1, is EAGVTQFPSHSVIEKGQTVTLRCDPISGHDNLYWYRRVMGKEIKFLLHFVKESKQDESGMPNNRFLAERTGGTYSTLKVQPAELEDSGVYFCASSLVRGVEQFFGPGTRLTVL.

The chain recombines TRBV7-9 with TRBJ1-4; D remains ambiguous. V dropped 4 bases and J dropped 13 bases, with 22 bases sitting between them. This CDR3 has 15 amino acids. From germline, CDR1 is SEHNR and CDR2 FQNEAQ (reference sequence). This CDR3 is CASSSGGVSSGTLFF. For the CDR3, the DNA is TGTGCCAGCAGCTCAGGCGGGGTTTCGAGCGGAACACTGTTTTTT.